One T cell receptor (beta chain) is described in this entry. This sample is drawn from a study of shared clonotypes between healthy human individuals. The CDR3 extends over 15 amino acids. CDR1 MNHEY and CDR2 SVGAGI come from the germline V gene. Trimming stripped 6 bases from V and 4 bases from J, with 18 bases between. The unsorted PBMC replicate PCRs were performed with about 300 ng DNA, tens of thousands of T cell genomes. The assay was immunoSEQ multiplex PCR, and TCRdb's table has in-frame clones only and misses some. Counted here are some 530,000 clones, about 72% occurring once; the ten biggest clones make up approximately 12%.

The genes are TRBV6-5 and TRBJ1-1, with a tentative D call TRBD1 (5 bases). Input material: PBMCs. The TCR originated in a woman aged 40-49 years in good health. Some clones in this sample may be carry-over from other donors' samples. The CDR3 loop is CASSLPGGRGTEAFF. The CDR3 DNA reads as TGTGCCAGCAGCCTACCGGGGGGAAGAGGCACTGAAGCTTTCTTT.